The rows below give T cell receptor beta chains drawn from one sample of a study of identical twins. TCRdb re-derived calls from the 5' RACE reads in MiXCR, one entry per CDR3 protein. The top ten clones hold about 0.27% of a sample with around 1.7 million distinct CDR3 sequences, around 33% of them seen once. Sequencing used cord blood. The receptors derive from a newborn girl in good health. Both conserved end residues are part of each CDR3. D genes are given only for firm matches. Clone size is stated in some rows and not others, as once, few, many or a class when expanded.

v_call: TRBV27; d_call: NA; clone_size: NA; j_call: TRBJ2-7; cdr3_nt: TGTGCCAGCAGCCGCCGGGGGCGCTACGAGCAGTACTTC; cdr3_aa: CASSRRGRYEQYF
v_call: TRBV28; d_call: NA; clone_size: few; j_call: TRBJ2-5; cdr3_nt: TGTGCCAGCAGTTTCGGAGGGCAGACCCAGTACTTC; cdr3_aa: CASSFGGQTQYF
v_call: TRBV28; d_call: TRBD2; clone_size: NA; j_call: TRBJ2-3; cdr3_nt: TGTGCCAGCAGCCCCGCGGACTTCACGCTCGAAAGCGGGAGTCGAGCAGATACGCAGTATTTT; cdr3_aa: CASSPADFTLESGSRADTQYF
v_call: TRBV6-2/TRBV6-3; d_call: NA; clone_size: NA; j_call: TRBJ2-7; cdr3_nt: TGTGCCAGCAGTTACTCGAACCCCTACGAGCAGTACTTC; cdr3_aa: CASSYSNPYEQYF
v_call: TRBV7-9; d_call: TRBD1; clone_size: NA; j_call: TRBJ2-7; cdr3_nt: TGTGCCACCACACCTGGGACAGGGCCCTACAATGAGCAGTACTTC; cdr3_aa: CATTPGTGPYNEQYF
v_call: TRBV5-1; d_call: NA; clone_size: few; j_call: TRBJ2-3; cdr3_nt: TGCGCCAGCCTCGGGGGCAGCACAGATACGCAGTATTTT; cdr3_aa: CASLGGSTDTQYF
v_call: TRBV20-1; d_call: NA; clone_size: few; j_call: TRBJ1-2; cdr3_nt: TGCAGTGCTACGGGGGATTATAATGGCTACACCTTC; cdr3_aa: CSATGDYNGYTF
v_call: TRBV29-1; d_call: TRBD2; clone_size: NA; j_call: TRBJ2-3; cdr3_nt: TGCAGCGTTGAACCGTCTAACGGGAGGCCGCAGTATTTT; cdr3_aa: CSVEPSNGRPQYF
v_call: TRBV4-2; d_call: NA; clone_size: many; j_call: TRBJ1-2; cdr3_nt: TGTGCCAGCAGCCAAGATAACCCCCCACACTATGGCTACACCTTC; cdr3_aa: CASSQDNPPHYGYTF
v_call: TRBV5-1; d_call: TRBD2; clone_size: NA; j_call: TRBJ2-1; cdr3_nt: TGCGCCAGCAGGGGTAGCGGGTTCTCCTACAATGAGCAGTTCTTC; cdr3_aa: CASRGSGFSYNEQFF
v_call: TRBV24-1; d_call: TRBD1; clone_size: few; j_call: TRBJ1-5; cdr3_nt: TGTGCCACCAGTAGACAGGGCGTCAATCAGCCCCAGCATTTT; cdr3_aa: CATSRQGVNQPQHF
v_call: TRBV20-1; d_call: NA; clone_size: NA; j_call: TRBJ2-7; cdr3_nt: TGCAGTGCTATAGCGGCGGGGAGCTCCTACGAGCAGTACTTC; cdr3_aa: CSAIAAGSSYEQYF
v_call: TRBV2; d_call: TRBD1; clone_size: NA; j_call: TRBJ2-5; cdr3_nt: TGTGCCAGCAGTCCCCGATGGCAGGGGGCGGCCCAGTACTTC; cdr3_aa: CASSPRWQGAAQYF
v_call: TRBV7-2; d_call: NA; clone_size: NA; j_call: TRBJ1-2; cdr3_nt: TGTGCCAGCACCAAACAAGGGGGGGGTAACTATGGCTACACCTTC; cdr3_aa: CASTKQGGGNYGYTF
v_call: TRBV20-1; d_call: NA; clone_size: NA; j_call: TRBJ2-7; cdr3_nt: TGCAGTGCTAGAGATCGGGACCCCTACTACGAGCAGTACTTC; cdr3_aa: CSARDRDPYYEQYF
v_call: TRBV27; d_call: TRBD1; clone_size: NA; j_call: TRBJ1-1; cdr3_nt: TGTGCCAGCAGTCCAGGGGGGTCGAGCACTGAAGCTTTCTTT; cdr3_aa: CASSPGGSSTEAFF
v_call: TRBV20-1; d_call: TRBD2; clone_size: NA; j_call: TRBJ2-7; cdr3_nt: TGCAGTGCTCCGAGCGGGAGGAGATCCTACAATGAGCAGTACTTC; cdr3_aa: CSAPSGRRSYNEQYF
v_call: TRBV7-2; d_call: NA; clone_size: NA; j_call: TRBJ2-3; cdr3_nt: TGTGCCAGCAGCTTAAATAGGCCTTACACAGATACGCAGTATTTT; cdr3_aa: CASSLNRPYTDTQYF
v_call: TRBV12-3/TRBV12-4; d_call: NA; clone_size: NA; j_call: TRBJ2-5; cdr3_nt: TGTGCCGGCAGCCTACCGGGAGTTGGAAAGACCCAGTACTTC; cdr3_aa: CAGSLPGVGKTQYF
v_call: TRBV12-3/TRBV12-4; d_call: NA; clone_size: NA; j_call: TRBJ2-1; cdr3_nt: TGTGCCAGCAGTTTGGGGGGAGGCCGGACCTCGTACAATGAGCAGTTCTTC; cdr3_aa: CASSLGGGRTSYNEQFF
v_call: TRBV3-1; d_call: NA; clone_size: once; j_call: TRBJ1-3; cdr3_nt: TGTGCCAGCAGCCTGCGGATCGGAAACACCGTATATTTT; cdr3_aa: CASSLRIGNTVYF
v_call: TRBV20-1; d_call: NA; clone_size: many; j_call: TRBJ2-3; cdr3_nt: TGCAGTGCTACCCCCCGACTACGAGATACGCAGTATTTT; cdr3_aa: CSATPRLRDTQYF
v_call: TRBV7-8; d_call: TRBD2; clone_size: NA; j_call: TRBJ2-5; cdr3_nt: TGTGCCAGCAGCCCTGAGCGGGGCCGCCAAGAGACCCAGTACTTC; cdr3_aa: CASSPERGRQETQYF
v_call: TRBV28; d_call: NA; clone_size: few; j_call: TRBJ2-7; cdr3_nt: TGTGCCAGCAGTTTGGGCCTCTTGGGGTACGAGCAGTACTTC; cdr3_aa: CASSLGLLGYEQYF
v_call: TRBV20-1; d_call: TRBD1; clone_size: NA; j_call: TRBJ2-2; cdr3_nt: TGCAGTGCTAGAACACCCAGGGGGCTAGCATCGAACACCGGGGAGCTGTTTTTT; cdr3_aa: CSARTPRGLASNTGELFF
v_call: TRBV20-1; d_call: NA; clone_size: NA; j_call: TRBJ2-7; cdr3_nt: TGCAGTGCTAGAGGGGGCAGGGGACGCTACGAGCAGTACTTC; cdr3_aa: CSARGGRGRYEQYF
v_call: TRBV7-2; d_call: TRBD1; clone_size: few; j_call: TRBJ1-5; cdr3_nt: TGTGCCAGCACCCTTCGACAGGGGGATCAGCCCCAGCATTTT; cdr3_aa: CASTLRQGDQPQHF
v_call: TRBV20-1; d_call: NA; clone_size: NA; j_call: TRBJ1-2; cdr3_nt: TGCAGTGGGATCAAGGGGCGGGATGGCTACACCTTC; cdr3_aa: CSGIKGRDGYTF
v_call: TRBV7-2; d_call: TRBD2; clone_size: NA; j_call: TRBJ2-1; cdr3_nt: TGTGCCAGCAGCTTAAGGTCTAGCGGGGTCTACAATGAGCAGTTCTTC; cdr3_aa: CASSLRSSGVYNEQFF
v_call: TRBV20-1; d_call: TRBD1; clone_size: many; j_call: TRBJ2-7; cdr3_nt: TGCAGTGCTCCACGGACAGGGGGAACCTACGAGCAGTACTTC; cdr3_aa: CSAPRTGGTYEQYF
v_call: TRBV20-1; d_call: TRBD2; clone_size: NA; j_call: TRBJ2-3; cdr3_nt: TGCAGTGCTCCTCAGCGGGGAGGAGATACGCAGTATTTT; cdr3_aa: CSAPQRGGDTQYF
v_call: TRBV3-1; d_call: NA; clone_size: NA; j_call: TRBJ2-3; cdr3_nt: TGTGCCAGCAGCCAAGGTCTCACAACAGATACGCAGTATTTT; cdr3_aa: CASSQGLTTDTQYF
v_call: TRBV2; d_call: NA; clone_size: few; j_call: TRBJ1-1; cdr3_nt: TGTGCCAGCACCTCGGACAGCCCTGAAGCTTTCTTT; cdr3_aa: CASTSDSPEAFF
v_call: TRBV5-1; d_call: TRBD2; clone_size: NA; j_call: TRBJ2-3; cdr3_nt: TGCGCCAGCAGCTTGGTGACTAGCGGGAGCCGGGATACGCAGTATTTT; cdr3_aa: CASSLVTSGSRDTQYF
v_call: TRBV10-3; d_call: NA; clone_size: NA; j_call: TRBJ2-7; cdr3_nt: TGTGCCATCAGTGAGTCGCAGATAGGCTACGAGCAGTACTTC; cdr3_aa: CAISESQIGYEQYF
v_call: TRBV4-2; d_call: TRBD2; clone_size: once; j_call: TRBJ2-7; cdr3_nt: TGTGCCAGCAGCCAAGATATCAGCGGGAGAGGGTCCTACAATGAGCAGTACTTC; cdr3_aa: CASSQDISGRGSYNEQYF
v_call: TRBV5-1; d_call: NA; clone_size: few; j_call: TRBJ1-2; cdr3_nt: TGCGCCAGCAGCCCCTCTACTCCATATGGCTACACCTTC; cdr3_aa: CASSPSTPYGYTF
v_call: TRBV12-3/TRBV12-4; d_call: TRBD1; clone_size: NA; j_call: TRBJ1-4; cdr3_nt: TGTGCCAGCAGTTTGACAGGGGGCCGGAGTAATGAAAAACTGTTTTTT; cdr3_aa: CASSLTGGRSNEKLFF
v_call: TRBV4-2; d_call: NA; clone_size: many; j_call: TRBJ2-5; cdr3_nt: TGTGCCAGCAGCCAAGATGGTAGAGGCGAGACCCAGTACTTC; cdr3_aa: CASSQDGRGETQYF
v_call: TRBV9; d_call: NA; clone_size: many; j_call: TRBJ2-3; cdr3_nt: TGTGCCAGCAGCGTAGGGAGCACAGATACGCAGTATTTT; cdr3_aa: CASSVGSTDTQYF
v_call: TRBV12-3/TRBV12-4; d_call: TRBD1; clone_size: NA; j_call: TRBJ1-1; cdr3_nt: TGTGCCAGCAGGGAAACAGGGGGCCGGGAAGGGAGAAAAGCTTTCTTT; cdr3_aa: CASRETGGREGRKAFF
v_call: TRBV6-1; d_call: NA; clone_size: NA; j_call: TRBJ1-2; cdr3_nt: TGTGCCAGCAGTGAAGCCGGGACGGACTATGGCTACACCTTC; cdr3_aa: CASSEAGTDYGYTF